This T cell receptor (beta chain) was recovered during a study of cytomegalovirus exposure and HLA in healthy donors. Note on this clone: Antigen specificity is unknown. An end of the junction does not agree with germline; a read error may underlie this.

Study-wide results and caveats: Trimming of TCR beta V- and J-genes showed a link, identified in a later analysis, to a missense DCLRE1C variant.

The primer mix had 60 Vbeta and 13 Jbeta primers. Some clones are missing from TCRdb's copy, which holds only in-frame ones; the method was immunoSEQ multiplex PCR. The sample has over 150,000 clones; 70% to 85% are singletons. From germline, CDR1 is SEHNR and CDR2 FQNEAQ (reference sequence). The CDR3 loop spans 17 amino acids. The J gene is TRBJ2-1, the V gene TRBV7-9; 10 bases line up with TRBD2. Source material: PBMCs. The receptor comes from a middle-aged man in good health and CMV-seronegative. CDR3 bases: TGTTCCAGCAGCAATTATCTAGCGGGAGTTCGGATCAATGAGCAGTTCTTC. Its protein product is CSSSNYLAGVRINEQFF.